The T cell receptor beta chain under discussion was sequenced for a study of regulatory T cells in long-lasting Graves disease. Notes on the study in general: Clonotypes that were public and shared totalled approximately 2,800 in persistent patients versus 800 to 1,000 in new patients.

There are 14 residues in the CDR3. CDR1 is SGHNT, CDR2 YENEEA, per germline. The time point denotes: newly diagnosed GD, antithyroid drugs for less than 3 months. PBMCs were the source of the RNA used for TCR sequencing. This clonotype was observed at least ten times. Its target is unknown. Sequence at one end of the junction differs from germline and may be a read error. Construction of TCR beta libraries relied on iRepertoire HTBI primers and on Arm-PCR targeting CDR3 regions. Via MiXCR, TCRdb re-called the multiplex PCR reads, giving one row per CDR3 protein. Of a few hundred thousand distinct CDR3 sequences in the sample, about a sixth were seen once. The sample also formed part of further work on T cells in Graves' hyperthyroidism and ophthalmopathy. In that study: The primer set for the first-round RT-PCR of the TCR CDR3 was HTBI.

The receptor comes from a man aged 40-55 years with Graves disease. Specimen: peripheral blood mononuclear cells (PBMCs), collected at new diagnosis, from a patient treated with antithyroid drugs. The chain recombines TRBV11-3 with TRBJ2-3, with 8 bases lining up with TRBD1. In DNA, the CDR3 is TGTGCCAGCAGCTTTACGACAGGGGAAGATACACAGTATTTT. Amino acid sequence: CASSFTTGEDTQYF.